This is a list of T cell receptor beta chains from one sample in a study of beta chain features in type 1 diabetes. Sequencing was performed with immunoSEQ multiplex PCR; in TCRdb, only in-frame clones are kept and a portion is missing. The data hold 150,000 to 200,000 clones, with 7% to 9% observed a single time. Material: central memory CD4+ T cells from blood. The origin of the receptors is a man in his late teens or twenties with type 1 diabetes. Both conserved end residues are part of each CDR3. The D gene is left open where the match is weak. The size field is filled for only some rows; it gives once, few, many or a size class.

TRBV28	TRBD2	TRBJ2-7	.	CASSTQTSATYEQYF	TGTGCCAGCAGTACCCAGACTAGCGCGACCTACGAGCAGTACTTC
TRBV19	TRBD2	TRBJ2-2	.	CASSLTSGAAGELFF	TGTGCCAGTAGTCTGACTAGCGGGGCTGCCGGGGAGCTGTTTTTT
TRBV11-2	TRBD2	TRBJ2-3	.	CASSLGIAGGRTDTQYF	TGTGCCAGCAGCTTAGGGATAGCGGGGGGCCGCACAGATACGCAGTATTTT
TRBV28	.	TRBJ2-1	.	CASSFGSNEQFF	TGTGCCAGCAGTTTCGGGTCCAATGAGCAGTTCTTC
TRBV7-8	.	TRBJ1-2	few	CASSPYTDNYGYTF	TGTGCCAGCAGCCCGTATACAGATAACTATGGCTACACCTTC
TRBV18	.	TRBJ2-5	.	CASSPPPRGTYQETQYF	TGTGCCAGCTCACCGCCTCCTAGGGGAACGTACCAAGAGACCCAGTACTTC
TRBV11-2	TRBD1	TRBJ1-1	.	CASSFTGVSTEAFF	TGTGCCAGCAGCTTTACAGGGGTTAGCACTGAAGCTTTCTTT
TRBV5-4	TRBD1	TRBJ1-2	.	CASRYDRGDGYTF	TGTGCCAGCAGATATGACAGGGGCGATGGCTACACCTTC
TRBV4-2	.	TRBJ1-1	few	CASSQDRWDTEAFF	TGTGCCAGCAGCCAAGACAGGTGGGACACTGAAGCTTTCTTT
TRBV7-9	.	TRBJ2-1	.	CASSLGSAGGEQFF	TGTGCCAGCAGCCTCGGGTCCGCCGGAGGGGAGCAGTTCTTC
TRBV27	.	TRBJ2-7	.	CASSLTTPGVYEQYF	TGTGCCAGCAGTTTGACGACACCGGGGGTTTACGAGCAGTACTTC
TRBV30	.	TRBJ2-5	few	CAWGPQQETQYF	TGTGCCTGGGGGCCCCAACAAGAGACCCAGTACTTC
TRBV6-1	.	TRBJ2-7	few	CASSAESYEQYF	TGTGCCAGCAGTGCAGAATCCTACGAGCAGTACTTC
TRBV7-9	.	TRBJ1-2	few	CASSLKKGNGYTF	TGTGCCAGCAGCTTGAAAAAGGGGAATGGCTACACCTTC
TRBV5-1	.	TRBJ1-5	.	CASSLGGSRDQPQHF	TGCGCCAGCAGCTTGGGGGGCAGTCGGGATCAGCCCCAGCATTTT
TRBV4-3	.	TRBJ1-2	.	CASSQVWATLYGYTF	TGCGCCAGCAGCCAAGTATGGGCCACCCTCTATGGCTACACCTTC
TRBV11-2	TRBD2	TRBJ2-7	.	CASSLIAGEQYF	TGTGCCAGCAGCTTAATAGCGGGTGAGCAGTACTTC
TRBV5-1	.	TRBJ2-3	.	CASSLDTGVDTQYF	TGCGCCAGCAGCTTGGATACGGGAGTAGATACGCAGTATTTT
TRBV29-1	.	TRBJ1-2	few	CSVGLRLNSGGDGYTF	TGCAGCGTTGGTCTGAGGCTTAACTCCGGGGGGGATGGCTACACCTTC